The subject of this entry is one TCR beta chain. V dropped 0 bases and J dropped 0 bases, with 9 bases sitting between them. The CDR3 has 15 amino acids. Germline V gene data show CDR1 as SGHRS and CDR2 as YFSETQ. This entry belongs to a study of OX40 agonist ivuxolimab in advanced cancers. Libraries were prepared by immunoSEQ multiplex PCR; TCRdb keeps only in-frame clonotypes and omits some of them. The data contain some 150,000 clones, 90% of them singletons. This sequence originates from an adult with an advanced solid tumor such as melanoma, head and neck, liver or kidney cancer. This sequence joins TRBV5-1 and TRBJ1-2; D remains ambiguous. The starting material was CD4+ or CD8+ T cells sorted from blood, obtained in a trial of the OX40 agonist ivuxolimab. The CDR3 region has the DNA TGCGCCAGCAGCTTGGATGTGGGGACTAACTATGGCTACACCTTC. It encodes CASSLDVGTNYGYTF.